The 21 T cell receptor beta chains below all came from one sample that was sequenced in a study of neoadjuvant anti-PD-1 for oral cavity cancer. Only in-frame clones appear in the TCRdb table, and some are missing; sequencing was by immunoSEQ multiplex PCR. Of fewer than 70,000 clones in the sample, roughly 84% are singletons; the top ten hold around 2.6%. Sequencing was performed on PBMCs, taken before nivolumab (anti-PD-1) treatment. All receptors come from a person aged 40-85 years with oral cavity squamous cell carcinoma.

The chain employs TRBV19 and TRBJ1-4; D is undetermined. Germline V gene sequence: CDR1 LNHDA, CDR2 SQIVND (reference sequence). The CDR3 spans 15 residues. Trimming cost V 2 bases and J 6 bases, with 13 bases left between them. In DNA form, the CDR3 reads TGTGCCAGTAGTATAACATCAGTAGTTGATGAAAAACTGTTTTTT. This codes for CASSITSVVDEKLFF.

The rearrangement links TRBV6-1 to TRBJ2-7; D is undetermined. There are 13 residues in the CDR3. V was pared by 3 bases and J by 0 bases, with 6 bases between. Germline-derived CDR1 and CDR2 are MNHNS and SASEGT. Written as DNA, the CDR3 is TGTGCCAGCAGTGATCGTCTCTCCTACGAGCAGTACTTC. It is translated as CASSDRLSYEQYF.

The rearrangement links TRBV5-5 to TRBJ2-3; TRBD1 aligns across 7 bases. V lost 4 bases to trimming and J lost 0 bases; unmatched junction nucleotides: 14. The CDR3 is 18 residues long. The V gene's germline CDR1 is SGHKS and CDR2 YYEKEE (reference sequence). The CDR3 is CASSIRPGQSFSTDTQYF. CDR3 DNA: TGTGCCAGCAGCATCCGACCGGGACAGTCATTTAGCACAGATACGCAGTATTTT.

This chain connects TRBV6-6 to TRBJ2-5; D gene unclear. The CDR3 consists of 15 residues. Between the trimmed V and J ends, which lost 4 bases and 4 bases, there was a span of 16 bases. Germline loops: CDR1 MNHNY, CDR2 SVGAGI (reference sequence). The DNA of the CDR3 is TGTGCCAGCAGTTCTGATAATCGCCCCGCAGAGACCCAGTACTTC. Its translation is CASSSDNRPAETQYF.

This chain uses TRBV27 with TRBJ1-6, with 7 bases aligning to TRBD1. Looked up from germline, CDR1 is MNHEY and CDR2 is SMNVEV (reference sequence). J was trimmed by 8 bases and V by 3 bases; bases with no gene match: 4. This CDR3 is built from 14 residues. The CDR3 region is CASSLEGADSPLHF. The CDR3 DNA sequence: TGTGCCAGCAGTTTGGAGGGGGCCGATTCACCCCTCCACTTT.

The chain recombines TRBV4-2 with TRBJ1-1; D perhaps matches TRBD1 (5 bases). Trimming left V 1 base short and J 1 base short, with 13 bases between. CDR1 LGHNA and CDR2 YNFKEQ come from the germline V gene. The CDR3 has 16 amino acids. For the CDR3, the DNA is TGTGCCAGCAGCCAAGGGGGATCTACAGGGAACACTGAAGCTTTCTTT. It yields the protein CASSQGGSTGNTEAFF.

DNA for the CDR3: TGTGCCAGCAGCTCTCTAAACACCGGGGAGCTGTTTTTT. It yields the protein CASSSLNTGELFF. The chain employs TRBV11-2 and TRBJ2-2; D not resolved. Per the germline V gene, CDR1 is SGHAT and CDR2 is FQNNGV. V was shortened by 4 bases and J by 2 bases, with 5 bases between the two germline ends. The length of the CDR3 is 13 residues.

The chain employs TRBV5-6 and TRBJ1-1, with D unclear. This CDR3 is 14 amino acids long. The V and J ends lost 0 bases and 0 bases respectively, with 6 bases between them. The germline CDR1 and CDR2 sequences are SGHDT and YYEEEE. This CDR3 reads CASSLAVMNTEAFF. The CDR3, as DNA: TGTGCCAGCAGCTTGGCGGTGATGAACACTGAAGCTTTCTTT.

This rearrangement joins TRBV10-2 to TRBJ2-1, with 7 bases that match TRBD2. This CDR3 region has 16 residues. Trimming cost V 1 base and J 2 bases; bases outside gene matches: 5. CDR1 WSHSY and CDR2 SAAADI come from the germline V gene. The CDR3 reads CASSEWSSGPYNEQFF. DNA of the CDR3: TGCGCCAGCAGTGAGTGGTCTAGCGGACCCTACAATGAGCAGTTCTTC.

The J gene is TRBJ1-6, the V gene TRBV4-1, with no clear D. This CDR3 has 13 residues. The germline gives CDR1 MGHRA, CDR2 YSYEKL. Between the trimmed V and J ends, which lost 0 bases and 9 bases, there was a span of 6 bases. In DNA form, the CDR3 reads TGCGCCAGCAGCCAAGACTCCACTTCACCCCTCCACTTT. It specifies CASSQDSTSPLHF.

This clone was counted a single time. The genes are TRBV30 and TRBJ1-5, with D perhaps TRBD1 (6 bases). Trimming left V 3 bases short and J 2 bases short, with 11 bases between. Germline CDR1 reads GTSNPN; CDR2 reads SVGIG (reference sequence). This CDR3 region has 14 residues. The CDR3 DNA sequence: TGTGCCTGGAGGGGGGCAGGGGGCAATCAGCCCCAGCATTTT. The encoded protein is CAWRGAGGNQPQHF.

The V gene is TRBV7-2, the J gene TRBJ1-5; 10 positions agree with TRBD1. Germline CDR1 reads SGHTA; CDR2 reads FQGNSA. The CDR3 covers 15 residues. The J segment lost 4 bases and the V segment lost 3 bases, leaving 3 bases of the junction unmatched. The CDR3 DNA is TGTGCCAGCAGCTTGGACAGGGGGTGGAATCAGCCCCAGCATTTT. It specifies CASSLDRGWNQPQHF.

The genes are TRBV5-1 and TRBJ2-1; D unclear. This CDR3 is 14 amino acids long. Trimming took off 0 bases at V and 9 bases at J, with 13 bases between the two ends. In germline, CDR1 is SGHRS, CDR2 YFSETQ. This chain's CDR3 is CASSLESPSGEQFF. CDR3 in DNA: TGCGCCAGCAGCTTGGAATCACCATCGGGTGAGCAGTTCTTC.

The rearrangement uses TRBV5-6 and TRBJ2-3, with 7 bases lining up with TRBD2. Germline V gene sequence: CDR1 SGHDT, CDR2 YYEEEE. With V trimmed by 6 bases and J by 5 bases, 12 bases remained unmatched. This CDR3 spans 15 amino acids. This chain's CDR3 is CASTPSGLVGDTQYF. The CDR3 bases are TGTGCCAGCACTCCCTCCGGACTAGTTGGAGATACGCAGTATTTT.

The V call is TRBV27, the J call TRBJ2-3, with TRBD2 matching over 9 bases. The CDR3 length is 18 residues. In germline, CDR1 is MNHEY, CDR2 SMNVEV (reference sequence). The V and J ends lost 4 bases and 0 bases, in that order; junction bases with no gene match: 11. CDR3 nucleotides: TGTGCCAGCAGTTACCCGACTCAACTAGCGGGTAGCACAGATACGCAGTATTTT. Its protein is CASSYPTQLAGSTDTQYF.

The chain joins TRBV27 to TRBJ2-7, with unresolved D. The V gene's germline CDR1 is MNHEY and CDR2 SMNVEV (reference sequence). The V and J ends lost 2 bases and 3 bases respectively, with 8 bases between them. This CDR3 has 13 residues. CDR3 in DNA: TGTGCCAGCAGTTTAAGTGGGAACTACGAGCAGTACTTC. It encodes CASSLSGNYEQYF.

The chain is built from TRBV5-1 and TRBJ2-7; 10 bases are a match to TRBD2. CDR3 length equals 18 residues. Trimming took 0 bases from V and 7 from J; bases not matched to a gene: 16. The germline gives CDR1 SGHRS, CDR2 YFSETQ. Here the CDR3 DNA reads TGCGCCAGCAGCTTGGTGTCTAGCGGGGGCTTTTACCTACGGGAGCAGTACTTC. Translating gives CASSLVSSGGFYLREQYF.

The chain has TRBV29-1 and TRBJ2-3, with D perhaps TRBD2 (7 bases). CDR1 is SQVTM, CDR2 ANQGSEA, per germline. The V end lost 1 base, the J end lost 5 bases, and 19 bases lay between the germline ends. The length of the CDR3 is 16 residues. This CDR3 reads CSVEGPEGGFVDTQYF. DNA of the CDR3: TGCAGCGTTGAAGGCCCGGAGGGGGGGTTTGTAGATACGCAGTATTTT.

The CDR3 coding sequence is TGTGCCATCAGTGGTCAGGGAAGGGACTATGGCTACACCTTC. Amino acid sequence: CAISGQGRDYGYTF. The chain employs TRBV10-3 and TRBJ1-2, with TRBD1 as a possible D gene (5 bases). CDR3 length: 14 residues. Between the trimmed V and J ends, which lost 4 bases and 3 bases, there was a span of 12 bases. The V gene's germline CDR1 is ENHRY and CDR2 SYGVKD.

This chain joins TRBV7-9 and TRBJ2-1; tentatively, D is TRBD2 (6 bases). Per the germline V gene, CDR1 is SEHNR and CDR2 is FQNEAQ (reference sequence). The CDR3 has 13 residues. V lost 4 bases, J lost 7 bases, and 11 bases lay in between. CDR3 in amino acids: CASSSPLANEQFF. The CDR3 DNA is TGTGCCAGCAGCTCGCCTCTAGCGAATGAGCAGTTCTTC.

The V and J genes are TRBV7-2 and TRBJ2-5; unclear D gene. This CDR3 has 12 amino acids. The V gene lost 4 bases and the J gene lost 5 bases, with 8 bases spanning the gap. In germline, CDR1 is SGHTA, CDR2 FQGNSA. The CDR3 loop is CASSSPLETQYF. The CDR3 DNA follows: TGTGCCAGCAGCTCCCCCCTGGAGACCCAGTACTTC.